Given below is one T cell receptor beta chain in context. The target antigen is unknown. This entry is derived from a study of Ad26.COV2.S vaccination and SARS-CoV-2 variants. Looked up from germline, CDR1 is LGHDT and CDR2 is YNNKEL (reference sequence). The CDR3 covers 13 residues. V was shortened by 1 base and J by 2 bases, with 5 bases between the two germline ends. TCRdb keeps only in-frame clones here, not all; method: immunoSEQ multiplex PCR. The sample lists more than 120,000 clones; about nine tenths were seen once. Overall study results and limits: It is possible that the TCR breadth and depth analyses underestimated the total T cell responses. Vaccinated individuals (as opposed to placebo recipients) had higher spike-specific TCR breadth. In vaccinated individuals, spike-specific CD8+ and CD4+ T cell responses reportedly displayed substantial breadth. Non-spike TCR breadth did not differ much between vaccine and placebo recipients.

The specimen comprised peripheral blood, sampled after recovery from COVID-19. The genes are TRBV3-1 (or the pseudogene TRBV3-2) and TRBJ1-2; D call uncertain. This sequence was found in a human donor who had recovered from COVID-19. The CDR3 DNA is TGTGCCAGCAGCCAAGCCATCAACTATGGCTACACCTTC. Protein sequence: CASSQAINYGYTF.